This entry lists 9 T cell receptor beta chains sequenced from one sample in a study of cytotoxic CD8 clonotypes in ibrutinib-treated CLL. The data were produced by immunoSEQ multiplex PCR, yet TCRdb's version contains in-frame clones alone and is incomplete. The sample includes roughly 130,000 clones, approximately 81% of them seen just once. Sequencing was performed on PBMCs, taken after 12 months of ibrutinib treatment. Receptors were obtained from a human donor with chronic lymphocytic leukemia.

The CDR3 protein is CASSKIIGQGGDEQFF. The CDR3 DNA reads as TGCGCCAGCAGCAAAATTATAGGACAGGGGGGCGATGAGCAGTTCTTC. The chain couples TRBV5-1 to TRBJ2-1; 10 nucleotides align to TRBD1. Looked up from germline, CDR1 is SGHRS and CDR2 is YFSETQ. Trimming at V came to 4 bases and at J to 8 bases, leaving 12 bases not matched to a gene. The CDR3 has 16 residues.

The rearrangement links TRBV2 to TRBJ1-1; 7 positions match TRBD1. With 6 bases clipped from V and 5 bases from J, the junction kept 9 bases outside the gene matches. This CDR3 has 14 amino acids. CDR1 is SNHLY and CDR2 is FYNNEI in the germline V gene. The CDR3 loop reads CASRQTGAYTEAFF. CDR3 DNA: TGTGCCAGCAGACAAACAGGGGCATATACTGAAGCTTTCTTT.

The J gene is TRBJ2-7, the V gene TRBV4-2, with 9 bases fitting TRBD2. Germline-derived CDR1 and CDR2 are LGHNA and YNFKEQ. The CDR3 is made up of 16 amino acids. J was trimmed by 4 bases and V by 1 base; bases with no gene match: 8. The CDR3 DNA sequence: TGTGCCAGCAGCCAAGTAGACGCGGGAGGGTGGTACGAGCAGTACTTC. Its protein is CASSQVDAGGWYEQYF.

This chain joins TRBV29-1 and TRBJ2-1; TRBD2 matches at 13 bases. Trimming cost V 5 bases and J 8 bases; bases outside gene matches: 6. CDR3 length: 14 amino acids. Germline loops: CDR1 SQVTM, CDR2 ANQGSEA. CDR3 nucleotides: TGCAGCGTTACGAGGACTAGCGGGAGTTATGAGCAGTTCTTC. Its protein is CSVTRTSGSYEQFF.

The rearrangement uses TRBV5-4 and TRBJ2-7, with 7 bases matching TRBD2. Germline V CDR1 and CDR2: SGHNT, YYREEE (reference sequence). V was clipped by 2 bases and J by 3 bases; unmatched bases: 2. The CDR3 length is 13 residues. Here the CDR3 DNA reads TGTGCCAGCAGCTTTCGCGGGGGCTACGAGCAGTACTTC. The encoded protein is CASSFRGGYEQYF.

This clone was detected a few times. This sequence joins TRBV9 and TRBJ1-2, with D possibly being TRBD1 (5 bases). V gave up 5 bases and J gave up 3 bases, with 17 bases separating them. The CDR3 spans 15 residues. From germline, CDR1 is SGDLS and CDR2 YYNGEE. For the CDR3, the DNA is TGTGCCAGCAGATCCCGGGGGGTCGGCGACTATGGCTACACCTTC. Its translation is CASRSRGVGDYGYTF.

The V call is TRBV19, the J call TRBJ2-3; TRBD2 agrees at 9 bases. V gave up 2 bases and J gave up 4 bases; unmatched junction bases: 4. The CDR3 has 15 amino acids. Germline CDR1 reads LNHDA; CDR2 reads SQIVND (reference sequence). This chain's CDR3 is CASSILAGRADTQYF. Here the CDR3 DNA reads TGTGCCAGTAGTATACTAGCGGGACGGGCAGATACGCAGTATTTT.

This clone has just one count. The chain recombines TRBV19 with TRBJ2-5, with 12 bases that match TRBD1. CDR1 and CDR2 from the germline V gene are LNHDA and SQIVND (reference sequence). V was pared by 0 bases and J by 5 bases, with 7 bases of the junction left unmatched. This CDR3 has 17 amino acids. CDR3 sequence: CASSIDPGTGGPETQYF. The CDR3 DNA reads TGTGCCAGTAGTATAGATCCCGGGACAGGGGGCCCCGAGACCCAGTACTTC.

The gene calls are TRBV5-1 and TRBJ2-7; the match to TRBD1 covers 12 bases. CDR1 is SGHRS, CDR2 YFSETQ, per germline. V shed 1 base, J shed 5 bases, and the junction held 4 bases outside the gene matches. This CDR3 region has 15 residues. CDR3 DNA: TGCGCCAGCAGCTTGATCCGGGACAGGGGGCACGAGCAGTACTTC. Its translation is CASSLIRDRGHEQYF.